One and the same sample provided the 8 T cell receptor beta chains below, sequenced in a study of CD8+ T cells in alopecia areata. Extracted from the samples, RNA was reverse transcribed into cDNA to serve as the sequencing template. Libraries were prepared by immunoSEQ multiplex PCR; TCRdb keeps only in-frame clonotypes and omits some of them. The table has more than 95,000 clones, 85% to 90% seen once. As to treatment: oral pan-JAK inhibitor, 5-10 mg twice daily. Sequences were derived from CD8+ T cells sorted from blood, sampled between weeks 30 and 35, from a patient treated with tofacitinib. The receptors were gathered from a human donor with alopecia areata.

This clone has only a few counts. The CDR3 loop is CASSLSGTSGGDTQYF. The CDR3 DNA reads as TGTGCCAGCAGTTTATCCGGGACTAGCGGGGGTGATACGCAGTATTTT. The chain recombines TRBV27 with TRBJ2-3; 14 bases align to TRBD2. V lost 0 bases and J lost 6; bases outside the gene matches: 2. The CDR3 consists of 16 residues. From germline, CDR1 is MNHEY and CDR2 SMNVEV (reference sequence).

The rearrangement links TRBV5-4 to TRBJ2-2; a weak D match, TRBD2 (6 bases). Germline CDR1 and CDR2: SGHNT and YYREEE (reference sequence). Deletions cut 4 bases from V and 1 base from J, with 20 bases between. The length of the CDR3 is 18 residues. The chain's CDR3 is CASSGEPGLAMNTGELFF. The CDR3 DNA follows: TGTGCCAGCAGCGGAGAACCGGGACTCGCGATGAACACCGGGGAGCTGTTTTTT. Looking up the rest from reference TRBV5-4 and TRBJ2-2 gives the full variable domain: ETGVTQSPTHLIKTRGQQVTLRCSSQSGHNTVSWYQQALGQGPQFIFQYYREEENGRGNFPPRFSGLQFPNYSSELNVNALELDDSALYLCASSGEPGLAMNTGELFFGEGSRLTVL.

The chain links TRBV9 to TRBJ2-4, with D possibly TRBD1 on 6 matching bases. Looked up from germline, CDR1 is SGDLS and CDR2 is YYNGEE. The CDR3 loop spans 13 amino acids. Trimming took off 3 bases at V and 4 bases at J, with 8 bases between the two ends. CDR3 region: CASSDGQKNIQYF. DNA of the CDR3: TGTGCCAGCAGCGACGGACAGAAAAACATTCAGTACTTC.

The chain employs TRBV29-1 and TRBJ1-2, with 7 bases lining up with TRBD1. V shed 6 bases, J shed 2 bases, and the junction held 12 bases outside the gene matches. The CDR3 contains 15 residues. Germline assignment: CDR1 SQVTM and CDR2 ANQGSEA. CDR3 region: CSVDTDRAENYGYTF. CDR3 sequence (DNA): TGCAGCGTCGATACCGACAGGGCAGAGAACTATGGCTACACCTTC.

The table lists this clone with a few counts. The rearrangement joins TRBV19 to TRBJ2-4, with D uncertain. The germline gives CDR1 LNHDA, CDR2 SQIVND (reference sequence). V lost 3 bases and J 8 bases, leaving 14 bases between the germline ends. The CDR3 is 14 amino acids. The CDR3 reads CASSIVLAQDIQYF. The CDR3, as DNA: TGTGCCAGTAGTATCGTTCTGGCCCAGGACATTCAGTACTTC. Using reference TRBV19 and TRBJ2-4 for the parts outside the CDR3, the full variable domain is DGGITQSPKYLFRKEGQNVTLSCEQNLNHDAMYWYRQDPGQGLRLIYYSQIVNDFQKGDIAEGYSVSREKKESFPLTVTSAQKNPTAFYLCASSIVLAQDIQYFGAGTRLSVL.

The chain recombines TRBV7-9 with TRBJ2-7; D uncertain. The germline V gene encodes CDR1 SEHNR and CDR2 FQNEAQ (reference sequence). The CDR3 spans 12 residues. V lost 5 bases to trimming and J lost 1 base, with 6 bases between them. CDR3 coding DNA: TGTGCCAGCAGCGCCGGTTCCTACGAGCAGTACTTC. This translates into CASSAGSYEQYF.

V gene TRBV9 combines with J gene TRBJ2-7; possible D gene TRBD2, 6 bases. This CDR3 is 15 amino acids long. Germline CDR1 is SGDLS and CDR2 is YYNGEE. With 4 bases removed from V and 3 bases from J, the gap between germline ends came to 17 bases. In DNA, the CDR3 is TGTGCCAGCAGCCCCCCGAGAGCGGGTGGCTACGAGCAGTACTTC. It specifies CASSPPRAGGYEQYF.

The J gene is TRBJ2-7, the V gene TRBV7-2, with 10 bases that match TRBD1. This CDR3 has 16 residues. Germline-derived CDR1 and CDR2 are SGHTA and FQGNSA. The ends lost 2 bases at V and 5 bases at J; junction bases unmatched: 9. CDR3 in amino acids: CASSLPGDRGRDEQYF. CDR3 nucleotides: TGTGCCAGCAGCTTACCCGGAGACAGGGGGCGAGACGAGCAGTACTTC.